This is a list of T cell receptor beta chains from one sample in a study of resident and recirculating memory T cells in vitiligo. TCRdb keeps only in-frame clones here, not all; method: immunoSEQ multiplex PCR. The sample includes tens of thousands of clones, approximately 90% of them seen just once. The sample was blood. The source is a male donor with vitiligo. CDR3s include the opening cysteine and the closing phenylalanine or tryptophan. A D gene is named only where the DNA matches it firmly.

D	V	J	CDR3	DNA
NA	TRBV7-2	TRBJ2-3	CASSLDGTGQTDTQYF	TGTGCCAGCAGCCTCGACGGGACTGGACAAACAGATACGCAGTATTTT
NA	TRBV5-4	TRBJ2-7	CASSLADYEQYF	TGTGCCAGCAGCTTGGCAGACTACGAGCAGTACTTC
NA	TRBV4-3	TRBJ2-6	CASSQAYRRRGGEGANVLTF	TGCGCCAGCAGCCAAGCATACCGACGACGCGGGGGCGAGGGGGCCAACGTCCTGACTTTC
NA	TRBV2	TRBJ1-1	CASSGGGRLAFF	TGTGCCAGCAGTGGGGGAGGGAGGTTGGCTTTCTTT
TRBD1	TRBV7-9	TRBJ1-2	CASSPPTGADGYTF	TGTGCCAGCAGCCCCCCGACAGGGGCGGACGGCTACACCTTC
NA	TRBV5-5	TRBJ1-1	CASSPESSNTEAFF	TGTGCCAGCAGCCCCGAATCCAGTAACACTGAAGCTTTCTTT
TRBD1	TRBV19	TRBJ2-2	CASSIEGWTGNTGELFF	TGTGCCAGTAGTATAGAGGGTTGGACAGGGAACACCGGGGAGCTGTTTTTT
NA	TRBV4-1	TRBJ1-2	CASSQEWGGPNYGYTF	TGCGCCAGCAGCCAAGAGTGGGGGGGTCCTAACTATGGCTACACCTTC
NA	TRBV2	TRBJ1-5	CASTPLVVGVNQPQHF	TGTGCCAGCACCCCTCTAGTCGTAGGGGTCAATCAGCCCCAGCATTTT
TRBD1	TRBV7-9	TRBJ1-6	CASSQDRPYVFSPLHF	TGTGCCAGCAGCCAGGACAGGCCCTACGTGTTTTCACCCCTCCACTTT
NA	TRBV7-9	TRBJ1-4	CASSLSTNEKLFF	TGTGCCAGCAGCCTTTCAACTAATGAAAAACTGTTTTTT
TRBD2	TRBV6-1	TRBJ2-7	CASSEAGGKGRVYEQYF	TGTGCCAGCAGTGAAGCAGGTGGCAAGGGGAGGGTGTACGAGCAGTACTTC
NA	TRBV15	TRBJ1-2	CATSRERGPGYTF	TGTGCCACCAGCAGAGAACGAGGTCCTGGCTACACCTTC